This T cell receptor (beta chain) was sequenced during a study of human T cells and chemical hapten exposure. In the study overall: Doses of diphenylcyclopropenone went to the patients' scalps weekly throughout the roughly 23-week study.

Library construction involved attaching unique molecular identifiers to individual cDNA molecules, which allowed quantitative, reproducible TCR counting. Using its own MiXCR run on the RACE reads, TCRdb lists one record per CDR3 protein. The sample lists approximately 160,000 distinct CDR3 sequences, 25% to 35% occurring once. V was cut by 0 bases and J by 6 bases, with 15 bases left in between. The germline CDR1 and CDR2 sequences are LNHNV and YYDKDF (reference sequence). The CDR3 is 16 amino acids. Time point given: patch test 3, about 24 weeks after DPC sensitization. As for treatment: therapeutic diphenylcyclopropenone sensitization with weekly scalp DPC. As regards this clonotype: The antigen remains unidentified.

General observations from the study: Compared to controls, expanded TCRs made significantly more large clusters of similar CDR3s. PT1 expanded TCR counts correlated positively with patch test score.

Sequenced material: whole blood, taken in connection with sensitization to the hapten diphenylcyclopropenone (DPC). The clonotype was recovered from a young woman with alopecia areata. Some clones in this sample may be carry-over from other donors' samples. The chain has TRBV15 and TRBJ1-5; no firm D call. CDR3 sequence: CATSRDRVSVSQPQHF. In nucleotides, the CDR3 is TGTGCCACCAGCAGAGATAGGGTCTCGGTAAGTCAGCCCCAGCATTTT.